What follows describes a single T cell receptor (beta chain). Antigen unknown. The sample comes from a study of cytomegalovirus exposure and HLA in healthy donors. General study findings and limits: Across donors, most TCRs were seen rarely, yet some public ones were widespread. An analysis done earlier found most TCR beta V segments productive about 87% or about 30% of the time.

V was pared by 1 base and J by 2 bases, with 10 bases between. Germline-derived CDR1 and CDR2 are MDHEN and SYDVKM. There are 15 residues in the CDR3. The PCR ran on 60 Vbeta and 13 Jbeta primers. Assay: immunoSEQ multiplex PCR; the TCRdb copy retains only in-frame clones and omits some. This table has tens of thousands of clones, approximately 69% appearing once. The sequence came from a man aged 35 to 55 in good health and CMV-seropositive. The V call is TRBV28, the J call TRBJ2-3; maybe TRBD1 (5 bases). Sequencing input: PBMCs. CDR3 bases: TGTGCCAGCAGTTTATTGGACATCTCCACAGATACGCAGTATTTT. This sequence encodes CASSLLDISTDTQYF.